This T cell receptor (beta chain) emerged from a study of regulatory T cells in long-lasting Graves disease. This clonotype turned up a few times. Time point of the sample: newly diagnosed GD, antithyroid drugs for less than 3 months. Scientists built the TCR library using RNA that was extracted from PBMCs. Investigators prepared the TCR beta libraries by applying iRepertoire HTBI primers and Arm-PCR of CDR3 regions. Authors' analysis steps: Segment identification across samples yielded 55 to 65 TRBV and 12 to 15 TRBJ segments. TCRdb redid the calling of the multiplex PCR reads with MiXCR, one entry per CDR3 protein. These V and J calls originate from TCRdb's pipeline instead of the authors' own analysis. Here the sample spans 530,000 or so distinct CDR3 sequences, approximately 13% being singletons. The same sample was also used in a study of T cells in Graves' hyperthyroidism and ophthalmopathy. That work contributes: Newly diagnosed hyperthyroidism patients aged 18 to 65 years had disease lasting under 2 months. Initially, a first-round RT-PCR of the TCR CDR3 employed the HTBI primer set.

Sequences were derived from peripheral blood mononuclear cells (PBMCs), sampled at new diagnosis, from a patient treated with antithyroid drugs. The sequence derives from a man aged 25 to 40 with Graves disease.

The CDR3 sequence is CATSDHRDRISGNQPQHF. CDR3 bases: TGTGCCACCAGTGACCATCGGGACAGAATAAGCGGCAATCAGCCCCAGCATTTT. The chain couples TRBV24-1 to TRBJ1-5; TRBD1 aligns across 7 bases. This CDR3 contains 18 residues. The V gene end was trimmed by 4 bases and the J gene end by 2 bases; junction bases not matched to a gene: 13. Germline CDR1 is KGHDR and CDR2 is SFDVKD.